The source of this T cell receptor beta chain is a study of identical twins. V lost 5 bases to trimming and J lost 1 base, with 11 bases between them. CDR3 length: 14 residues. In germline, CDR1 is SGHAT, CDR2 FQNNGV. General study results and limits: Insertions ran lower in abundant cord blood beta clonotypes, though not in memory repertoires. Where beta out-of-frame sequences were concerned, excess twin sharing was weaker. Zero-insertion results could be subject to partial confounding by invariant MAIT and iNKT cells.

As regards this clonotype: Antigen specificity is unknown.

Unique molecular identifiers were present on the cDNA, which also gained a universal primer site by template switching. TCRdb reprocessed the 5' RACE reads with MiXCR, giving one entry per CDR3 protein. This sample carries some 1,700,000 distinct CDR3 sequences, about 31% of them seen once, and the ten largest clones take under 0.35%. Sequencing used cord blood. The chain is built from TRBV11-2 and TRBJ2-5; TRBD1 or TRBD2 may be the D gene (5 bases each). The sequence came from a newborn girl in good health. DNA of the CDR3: TGTGCCAGCAGCCGCCGGGACCTCCAAGAGACCCAGTACTTC. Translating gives CASSRRDLQETQYF.